This is a list of T cell receptor beta chains from one sample in a study of blood T cell repertoires in COVID-19. TCRdb's table, derived via immunoSEQ multiplex PCR, lists solely in-frame clones and lacks some. The top ten clones hold about 1.2% of a sample with 130,000 to 150,000 clones, roughly 90% of them seen once. The source material was PBMCs or T cells enriched from blood (not recorded which). The origin of the receptors is a woman aged 30 to 39 with acute COVID-19. Both conserved end residues are part of each CDR3. D genes are given only for firm matches. Clone size appears in some rows only: once, few, many, or a class for an expanded clone.

CASSLGQGSEAFF TGTGCCAGCAGCCTGGGACAGGGTAGTGAAGCTTTCTTT TRBV3-1/TRBV3-2 TRBD1 TRBJ1-1 few
CATSDSYGHRQETQYF TGTGCCACCAGTGATTCATATGGGCACCGCCAAGAGACCCAGTACTTC TRBV24-1 - TRBJ2-5 -
CASSLLAGTYNEQFF TGTGCCAGCAGCTTGCTAGCGGGGACCTACAATGAGCAGTTCTTC TRBV5-5 TRBD2 TRBJ2-1 -
CAWSYREGGYGYTF TGTGCCTGGAGTTACAGGGAGGGGGGATATGGCTACACCTTC TRBV30 - TRBJ1-2 once
CASSLDAGTDYNEQFF TGTGCCAGCTCACTCGACGCCGGGACAGACTACAATGAGCAGTTCTTC TRBV18 TRBD1 TRBJ2-1 -
CASSLIPSGSGAYNEQFF TGCGCCAGCAGCTTGATCCCTAGCGGGAGCGGGGCGTACAATGAGCAGTTCTTC TRBV5-1 TRBD2 TRBJ2-1 -
CASSFLRASGYNEQFF TGTGCCAGCAGTTTCTTGCGGGCCTCCGGCTACAATGAGCAGTTCTTC TRBV27 - TRBJ2-1 -
CASSRMTSGSTDTQYF TGCGCCAGCAGCCGGATGACTAGCGGGAGCACAGATACGCAGTATTTT TRBV5-1 TRBD2 TRBJ2-3 -
CASSMTGWNEKLFF TGTGCCAGCAGTATGACAGGGTGGAACGAAAAACTGTTTTTT TRBV6-5 TRBD1 TRBJ1-4 -
CASGREAHSYEQYF TGTGCCAGCGGGCGGGAGGCTCATTCCTACGAGCAGTACTTC TRBV9 TRBD2 TRBJ2-7 -
CSGGLQNTEAFF TGCAGCGGGGGACTGCAGAACACTGAAGCTTTCTTT TRBV29-1 - TRBJ1-1 once
CASSLGQGVSGNTIYF TGCGCCAGCAGCCTGGGACAGGGCGTCTCTGGAAACACCATATATTTT TRBV5-1 TRBD1 TRBJ1-3 -
CASSQPGGQDTEAFF TGTGCCAGCAGCCAGCCCGGGGGGCAGGACACTGAAGCTTTCTTT TRBV4-2 - TRBJ1-1 -
CASSQDPQADTQYF TGCGCCAGCAGCCAAGATCCTCAGGCAGATACGCAGTATTTT TRBV4-3 - TRBJ2-3 -
CASSLSLAERPHQETQYF TGTGCCAGCAGCTTGTCCCTAGCGGAGCGCCCCCACCAAGAGACCCAGTACTTC TRBV5-6 TRBD2 TRBJ2-5 -